Sequencing of this T cell receptor beta chain was carried out in a study of T cell responses to AZD1222 COVID-19 vaccine. The study, taken as a whole, reports: Females outnumbered males among donors, who were mostly white British; clonal diversity was possibly underestimated.

Concerning this clone itself: Its cognate antigen is unknown.

Generated by immunoSEQ multiplex PCR, the TCRdb table keeps only in-frame clones and is missing some. The repertoire has about 120,000 clones, roughly nine tenths of them found once; the top ten carry about 5.2%. This CDR3 spans 12 amino acids. V was shortened by 1 base and J by 5 bases, with 5 bases between the two germline ends. Germline CDR1 and CDR2: MDHEN and SYDVKM. The V gene is TRBV28, the J gene TRBJ1-1, with D hard to call. The source material was peripheral blood, sampled on day 0 of AZD1222 vaccination. This receptor was taken from an adult in good health. The CDR3 region is CASSLLATEAFF. CDR3 DNA sequence: TGTGCCAGCAGTTTATTGGCGACTGAAGCTTTCTTT. Filled out from reference TRBV28 and TRBJ1-1, the complete variable domain reads DVKVTQSSRYLVKRTGEKVFLECVQDMDHENMFWYRQDPGLGLRLIYFSYDVKMKEKGDIPEGYSVSREKKERFSLILESASTNQTSMYLCASSLLATEAFFGQGTRLTVV.